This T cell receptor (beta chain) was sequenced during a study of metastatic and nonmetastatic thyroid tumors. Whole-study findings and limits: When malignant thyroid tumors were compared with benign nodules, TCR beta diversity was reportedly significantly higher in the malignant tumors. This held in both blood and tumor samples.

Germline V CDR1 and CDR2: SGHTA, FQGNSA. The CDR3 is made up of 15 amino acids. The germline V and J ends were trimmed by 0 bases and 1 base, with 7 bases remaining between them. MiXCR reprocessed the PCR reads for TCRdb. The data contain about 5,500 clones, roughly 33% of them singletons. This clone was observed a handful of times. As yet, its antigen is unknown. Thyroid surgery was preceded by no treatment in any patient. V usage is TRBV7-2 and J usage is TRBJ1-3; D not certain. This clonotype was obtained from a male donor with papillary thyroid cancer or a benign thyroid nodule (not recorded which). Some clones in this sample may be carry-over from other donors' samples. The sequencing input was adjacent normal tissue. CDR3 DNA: TGTGCCAGCAGCTTAGCGGGGAATTCTGGAAACACCATATATTTT. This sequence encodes CASSLAGNSGNTIYF.